These 3 T cell receptor beta chains were sequenced from one sample in a study of PD-1 blockade in classical Hodgkin lymphoma. Time point indicated: cycle 4 day 1 (C4D1), after 6 weeks of nivolumab. Relapses following autologous stem cell transplantation were seen in all patients, with brentuximab vedotin exposure varying. The repertoire was sequenced with immunoSEQ multiplex PCR; TCRdb's copy has only in-frame clones and lacks some. The table lists about 33,000 clones, under 75% of them singletons, with 3.5% to 4% in the top ten. The material sequenced was peripheral blood mononuclear cells (PBMCs), taken before the fourth cycle of nivolumab. The receptors come from a human donor with classical Hodgkin lymphoma.

This clone is judged medium-sized. The J gene is TRBJ2-7, the V gene TRBV6-5, with 12 positions matching TRBD1. J lost 7 bases, V lost 10 bases, and 11 bases had no gene match. CDR1 and CDR2 from the germline V gene are MNHEY and SVGAGI. The CDR3 runs 14 residues. This chain's CDR3 is CATRVGQGAKEQYF. The CDR3, as DNA: TGTGCCACCCGCGTGGGACAGGGGGCGAAAGAGCAGTACTTC.

V usage is TRBV27 and J usage is TRBJ2-3; weak D call: TRBD2 (7 bases). The CDR3 covers 14 residues. Between the trimmed V and J ends, which lost 10 bases and 2 bases, there was a span of 16 bases. Germline V gene data show CDR1 as MNHEY and CDR2 as SMNVEV (reference sequence). The CDR3 nucleotides read TGTGCCACTTTAGGGGGGGTAAACACAGATACGCAGTATTTT. Amino acid sequence: CATLGGVNTDTQYF.

This chain connects TRBV9 to TRBJ2-1; no firm D call. Germline V lookup: CDR1 SGDLS, CDR2 YYNGEE. This CDR3 is 13 amino acids long. The V and J ends lost 3 bases and 5 bases respectively, with 9 bases between them. CDR3 coding DNA: TGTGCCAGCAGCGGAAAAATAGACAATGAGCAGTTCTTC. This codes for CASSGKIDNEQFF. Based on the CDR3 plus reference TRBV9 and TRBJ2-1, the full variable domain is DSGVTQTPKHLITATGQRVTLRCSPRSGDLSVYWYQQSLDQGLQFLIQYYNGEERAKGNILERFSAQQFPDLHSELNLSSLELGDSALYFCASSGKIDNEQFFGPGTRLTVL.